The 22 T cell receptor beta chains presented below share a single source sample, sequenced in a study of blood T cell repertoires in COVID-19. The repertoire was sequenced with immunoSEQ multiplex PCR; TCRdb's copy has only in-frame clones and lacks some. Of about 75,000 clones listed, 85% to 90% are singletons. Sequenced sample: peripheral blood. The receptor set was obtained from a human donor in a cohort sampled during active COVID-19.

CDR3: CASSQVLADSGANVLTF. The CDR3 bases are TGCGCCAGCAGCCAAGTCCTGGCCGACTCTGGGGCCAACGTCCTGACTTTC. This chain connects TRBV4-1 to TRBJ2-6; D is ambiguous. CDR3 length equals 17 residues. V shed 1 base and J shed 0 bases, with 10 bases lying between them. Germline CDR1 MGHRA, CDR2 YSYEKL.

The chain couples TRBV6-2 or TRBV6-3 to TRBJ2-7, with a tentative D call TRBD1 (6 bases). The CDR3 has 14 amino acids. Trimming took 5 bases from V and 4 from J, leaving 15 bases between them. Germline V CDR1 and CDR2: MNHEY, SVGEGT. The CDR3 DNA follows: TGTGCCAGCAGTCCACCCGGGACATGGTACGAGCAGTACTTC. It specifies CASSPPGTWYEQYF.

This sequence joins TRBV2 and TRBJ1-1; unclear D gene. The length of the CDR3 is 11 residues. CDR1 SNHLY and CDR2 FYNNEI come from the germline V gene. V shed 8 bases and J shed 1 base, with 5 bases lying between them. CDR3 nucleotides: TGTGCCAGCGAGGGGAACACTGAAGCTTTCTTT. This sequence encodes CASEGNTEAFF.

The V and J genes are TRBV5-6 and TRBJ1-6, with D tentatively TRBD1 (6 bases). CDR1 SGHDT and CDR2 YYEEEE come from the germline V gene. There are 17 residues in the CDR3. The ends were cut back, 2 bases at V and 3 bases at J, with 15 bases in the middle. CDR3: CASSLAGGGFYNSPLHF. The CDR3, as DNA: TGTGCCAGCAGCTTAGCTGGGGGCGGATTCTATAATTCACCCCTCCACTTT. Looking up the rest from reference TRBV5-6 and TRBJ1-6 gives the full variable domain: DAGVTQSPTHLIKTRGQQVTLRCSPKSGHDTVSWYQQALGQGPQFIFQYYEEEERQRGNFPDRFSGHQFPNYSSELNVNALLLGDSALYLCASSLAGGGFYNSPLHFGNGTRLTVT.

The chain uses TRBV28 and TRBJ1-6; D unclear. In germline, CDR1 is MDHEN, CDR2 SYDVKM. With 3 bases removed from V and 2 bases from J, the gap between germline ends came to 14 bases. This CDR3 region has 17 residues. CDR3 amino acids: CASSLVGRRTYNSPLHF. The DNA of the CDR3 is TGTGCCAGCAGTTTGGTCGGGAGGCGCACCTATAATTCACCCCTCCACTTT.

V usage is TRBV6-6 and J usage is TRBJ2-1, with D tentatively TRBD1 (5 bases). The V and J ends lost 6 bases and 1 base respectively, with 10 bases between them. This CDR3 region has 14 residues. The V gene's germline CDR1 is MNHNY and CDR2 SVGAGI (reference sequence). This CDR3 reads CASRAGQSYNEQFF. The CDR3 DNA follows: TGTGCCAGCAGAGCTGGACAATCCTACAATGAGCAGTTCTTC.

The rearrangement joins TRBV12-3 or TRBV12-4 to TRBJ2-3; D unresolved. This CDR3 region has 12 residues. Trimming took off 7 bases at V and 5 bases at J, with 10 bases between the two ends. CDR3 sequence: CASTLVGDTQYF. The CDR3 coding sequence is TGTGCCAGCACCCTCGTCGGAGATACGCAGTATTTT.

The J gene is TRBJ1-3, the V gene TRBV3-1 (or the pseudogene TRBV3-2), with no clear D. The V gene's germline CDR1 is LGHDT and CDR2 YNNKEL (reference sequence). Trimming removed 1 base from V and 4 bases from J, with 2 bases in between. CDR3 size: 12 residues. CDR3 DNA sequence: TGTGCCAGCAGCCAAGCGGGAAACACCATATATTTT. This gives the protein CASSQAGNTIYF.

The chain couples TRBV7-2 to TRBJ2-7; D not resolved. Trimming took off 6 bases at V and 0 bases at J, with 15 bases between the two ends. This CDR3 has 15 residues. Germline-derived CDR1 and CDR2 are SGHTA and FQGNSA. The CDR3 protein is CASSSAGLSSYEQYF. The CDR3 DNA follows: TGTGCCAGCAGTTCGGCAGGCTTGAGCTCCTACGAGCAGTACTTC.

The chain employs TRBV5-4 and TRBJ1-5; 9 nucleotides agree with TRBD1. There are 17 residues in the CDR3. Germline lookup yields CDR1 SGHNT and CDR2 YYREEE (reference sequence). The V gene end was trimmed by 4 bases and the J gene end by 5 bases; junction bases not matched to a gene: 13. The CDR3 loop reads CASSIQRDRVFHQPQHF. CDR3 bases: TGTGCCAGCAGCATACAACGGGACAGGGTTTTCCATCAGCCCCAGCATTTT.

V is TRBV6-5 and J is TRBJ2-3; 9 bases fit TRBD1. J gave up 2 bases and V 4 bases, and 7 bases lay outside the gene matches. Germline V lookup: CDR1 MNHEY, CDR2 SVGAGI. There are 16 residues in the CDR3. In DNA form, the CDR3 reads TGTGCCAGCAGTTCGACAGGGGGTATATTCACAGATACGCAGTATTTT. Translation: CASSSTGGIFTDTQYF.

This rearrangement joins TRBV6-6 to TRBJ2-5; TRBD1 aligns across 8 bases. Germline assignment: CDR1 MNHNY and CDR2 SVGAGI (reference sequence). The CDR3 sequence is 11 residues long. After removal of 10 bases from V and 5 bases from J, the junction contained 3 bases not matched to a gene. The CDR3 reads CATRDRETQYF. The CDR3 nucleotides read TGTGCCACCAGGGACAGGGAGACCCAGTACTTC.

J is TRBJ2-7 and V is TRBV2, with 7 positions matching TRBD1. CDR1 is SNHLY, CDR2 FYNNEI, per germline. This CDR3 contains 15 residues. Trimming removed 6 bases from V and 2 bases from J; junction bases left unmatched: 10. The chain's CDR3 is CASSIWFRGTYEQYF. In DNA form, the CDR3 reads TGTGCCAGCAGCATTTGGTTCAGGGGGACCTACGAGCAGTACTTC.

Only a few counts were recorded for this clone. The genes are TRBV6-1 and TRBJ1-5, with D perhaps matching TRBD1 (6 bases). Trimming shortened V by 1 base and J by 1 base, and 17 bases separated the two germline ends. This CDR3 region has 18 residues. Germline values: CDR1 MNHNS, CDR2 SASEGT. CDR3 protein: CASSEDGGAGLSNQPQHF. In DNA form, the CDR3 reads TGTGCCAGCAGTGAAGACGGGGGGGCAGGATTAAGCAATCAGCCCCAGCATTTT.

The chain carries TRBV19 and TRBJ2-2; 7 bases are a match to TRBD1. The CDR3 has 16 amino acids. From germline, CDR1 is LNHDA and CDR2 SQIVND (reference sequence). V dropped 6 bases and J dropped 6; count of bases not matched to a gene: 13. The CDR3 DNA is TGTGCCAGTAGGGTTGGGACAGCCATTCTAGCCGGGGAGCTGTTTTTT. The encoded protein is CASRVGTAILAGELFF.

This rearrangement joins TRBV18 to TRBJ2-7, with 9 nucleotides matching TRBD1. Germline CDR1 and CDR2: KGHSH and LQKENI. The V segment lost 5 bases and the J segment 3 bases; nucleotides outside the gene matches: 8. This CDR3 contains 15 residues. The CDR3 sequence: CASSNPGTGFYEQYF. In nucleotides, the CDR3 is TGTGCCAGCTCAAACCCCGGGACAGGGTTCTACGAGCAGTACTTC. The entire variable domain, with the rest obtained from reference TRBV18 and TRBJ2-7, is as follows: NAGVMQNPRHLVRRRGQEARLRCSPMKGHSHVYWYRQLPEEGLKFMVYLQKENIIDESGMPKERFSAEFPKEGPSILRIQQVVRGDSAAYFCASSNPGTGFYEQYFGPGTRLTVT.

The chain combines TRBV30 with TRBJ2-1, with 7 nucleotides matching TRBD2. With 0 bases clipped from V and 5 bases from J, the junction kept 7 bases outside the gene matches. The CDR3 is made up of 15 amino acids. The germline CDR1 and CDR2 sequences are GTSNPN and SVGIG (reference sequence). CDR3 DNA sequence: TGTGCCTGGAGTGTTTCTGGACTAGGTAACAATGAGCAGTTCTTC. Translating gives CAWSVSGLGNNEQFF.

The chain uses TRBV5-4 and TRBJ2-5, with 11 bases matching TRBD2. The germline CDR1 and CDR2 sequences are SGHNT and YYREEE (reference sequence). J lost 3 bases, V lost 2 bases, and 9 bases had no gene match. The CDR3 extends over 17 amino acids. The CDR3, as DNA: TGTGCCAGCAGCTTCGCCGATAGACTAGCGGGGAAAGAGACCCAGTACTTC. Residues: CASSFADRLAGKETQYF.

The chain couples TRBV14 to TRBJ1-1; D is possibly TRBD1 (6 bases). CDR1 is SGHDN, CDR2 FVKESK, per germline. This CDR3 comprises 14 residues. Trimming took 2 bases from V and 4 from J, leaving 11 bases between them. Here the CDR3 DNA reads TGTGCCAGCAGCCAACAGGGGTTAGGCACTGAAGCTTTCTTT. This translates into CASSQQGLGTEAFF.

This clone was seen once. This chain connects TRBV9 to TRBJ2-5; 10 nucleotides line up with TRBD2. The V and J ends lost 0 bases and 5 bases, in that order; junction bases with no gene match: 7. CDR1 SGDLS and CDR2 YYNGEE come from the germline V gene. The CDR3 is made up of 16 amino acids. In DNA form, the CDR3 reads TGTGCCAGCAGCGTAGAAGGTAGCGGGAGGAGCGAGACCCAGTACTTC. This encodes CASSVEGSGRSETQYF.

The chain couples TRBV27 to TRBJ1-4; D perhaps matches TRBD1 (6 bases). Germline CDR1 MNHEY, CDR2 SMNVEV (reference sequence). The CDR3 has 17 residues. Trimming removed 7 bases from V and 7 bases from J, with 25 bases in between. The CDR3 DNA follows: TGTGCCAGCACCCCATTTTCGGGGGGGCGGTTTGGTGAAAAACTGTTTTTT. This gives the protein CASTPFSGGRFGEKLFF.

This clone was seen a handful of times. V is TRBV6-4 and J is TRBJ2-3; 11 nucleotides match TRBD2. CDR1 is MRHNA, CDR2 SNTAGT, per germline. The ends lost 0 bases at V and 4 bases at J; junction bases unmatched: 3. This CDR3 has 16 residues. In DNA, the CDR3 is TGTGCCAGCAGTGACTCTAGCGGGGGGGCCCCAGATACGCAGTATTTT. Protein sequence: CASSDSSGGAPDTQYF.